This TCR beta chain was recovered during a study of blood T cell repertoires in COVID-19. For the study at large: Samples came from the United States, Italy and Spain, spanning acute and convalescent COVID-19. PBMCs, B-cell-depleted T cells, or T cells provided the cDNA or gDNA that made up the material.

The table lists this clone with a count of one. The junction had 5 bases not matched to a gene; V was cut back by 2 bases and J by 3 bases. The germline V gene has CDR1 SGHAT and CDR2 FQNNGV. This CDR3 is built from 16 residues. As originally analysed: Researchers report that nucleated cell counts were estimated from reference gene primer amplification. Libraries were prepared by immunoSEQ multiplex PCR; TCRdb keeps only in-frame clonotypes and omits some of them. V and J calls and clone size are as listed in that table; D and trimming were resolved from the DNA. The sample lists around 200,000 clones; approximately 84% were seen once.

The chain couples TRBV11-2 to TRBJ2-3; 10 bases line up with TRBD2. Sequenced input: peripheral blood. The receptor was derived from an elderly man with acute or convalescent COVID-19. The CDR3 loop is CASSLSPSGSTDTQYF. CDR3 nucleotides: TGTGCCAGCAGCTTATCGCCTAGCGGGAGTACAGATACGCAGTATTTT.